This T cell receptor (beta chain) was recovered during a study of blood T cell repertoires in COVID-19. Study-wide background: The study drew acute and convalescent COVID-19 samples from the United States, Italy and Spain.

Authors' data handling: Reference gene primer amplification gave estimated nucleated cell counts. Method: immunoSEQ multiplex PCR; TCRdb's copy keeps in-frame clones and lacks some. The V and J calls and the clone size are those of that table, but D and trimming were determined from the DNA. There are approximately 180,000 clones in the sample; 85% to 90% occur only once, and 4% to 5% lies in the top ten. The CDR3 totals 16 residues. Germline CDR1 and CDR2: MNHEY and SVGAGI. The J segment lost 4 bases and the V segment lost 2 bases, leaving 8 bases of the junction unmatched. Material: peripheral blood. The chain couples TRBV6-5 to TRBJ2-3; 8 bases match TRBD2. The sequence came from a human donor in a cohort sampled during active COVID-19. The CDR3 sequence: CASSYGLAGAADTQYF. CDR3 nucleotides: TGTGCCAGCAGTTACGGGCTAGCGGGCGCCGCAGATACGCAGTATTTT.